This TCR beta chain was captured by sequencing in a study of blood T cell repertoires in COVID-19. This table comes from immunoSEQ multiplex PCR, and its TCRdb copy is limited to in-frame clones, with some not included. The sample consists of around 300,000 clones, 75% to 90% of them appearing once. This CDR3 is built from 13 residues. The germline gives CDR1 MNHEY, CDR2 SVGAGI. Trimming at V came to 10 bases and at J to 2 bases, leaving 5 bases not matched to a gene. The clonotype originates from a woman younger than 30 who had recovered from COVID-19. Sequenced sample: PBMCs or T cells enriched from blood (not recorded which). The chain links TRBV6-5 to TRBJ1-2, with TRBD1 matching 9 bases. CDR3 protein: CATGTGRNYGYTF. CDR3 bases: TGTGCCACCGGGACAGGGAGGAACTATGGCTACACCTTC.